This paragraph reports one T cell receptor beta chain. PCR primers comprised 60 Vbeta and 13 Jbeta primers. Here immunoSEQ multiplex PCR was the method, and the copy in TCRdb shows in-frame clones only, minus some. The sample holds roughly 130,000 clones; more than 60% are singletons and the top ten take roughly 1.8%. The data were obtained in a study of cytomegalovirus exposure and HLA in healthy donors. Germline V gene lookup returns CDR1 MNHNS and CDR2 SASEGT. The CDR3 is made up of 14 amino acids. J lost 2 bases, V lost 4 bases, and 3 bases had no gene match. The V and J genes are TRBV6-1 and TRBJ2-7; TRBD2 matches 9 bases. The sequencing sample was made of PBMCs. This clonotype was sampled from a woman aged 35 to 49 in good health and CMV-seronegative. CDR3 region: CASSGASGAYEQYF. The CDR3 DNA reads TGTGCCAGCAGTGGGGCTAGCGGGGCCTACGAGCAGTACTTC.